The 10 T cell receptor beta chains in this list originate from one sample, sequenced in a study of cytomegalovirus exposure and HLA in healthy donors. Assay: immunoSEQ multiplex PCR; the TCRdb copy retains only in-frame clones and omits some. The sample includes approximately 90,000 clones, roughly 92% of them seen just once. Material for sequencing was PBMCs. All receptors derive from a woman aged 25 to 39 in good health and CMV-seropositive.

J is TRBJ2-7 and V is TRBV15; the match to TRBD1 covers 9 bases. CDR1 is LNHNV and CDR2 is YYDKDF in the germline V gene (reference sequence). The CDR3 is 13 amino acids. V was clipped by 5 bases and J by 2 bases; unmatched bases: 1. CDR3 in DNA: TGTGCCACCAGCCGACAGGGGGCCTACGAGCAGTACTTC. Protein product: CATSRQGAYEQYF.

For this clone: Other nucleotide sequences from this sample produce the same CDR3. V usage is TRBV27 and J usage is TRBJ2-1, with 7 positions matching TRBD2. Unmatched junction bases numbered 2, after V lost 3 bases and J lost 0 bases. The CDR3 length is 15 residues. Per germline, CDR1 MNHEY and CDR2 SMNVEV (reference sequence). CDR3 amino acids: CASSLRGSSYNEQFF. The CDR3 nucleotides read TGTGCCAGCAGTTTGCGGGGGAGCTCCTACAATGAGCAGTTCTTC.

The genes are TRBV4-2 and TRBJ2-7; no reliable D call. The V gene lost 1 base and the J gene lost 6 bases, with 7 bases spanning the gap. CDR3 length: 12 residues. The germline CDR1 and CDR2 sequences are LGHNA and YNFKEQ. Here the CDR3 reads CASSQGTGEQYF. Written as DNA, the CDR3 is TGTGCCAGCAGCCAAGGAACGGGCGAGCAGTACTTC.

This clone was observed a single time. The chain couples TRBV29-1 to TRBJ1-5; TRBD1 might be the D (5 bases). Germline CDR1 is SQVTM and CDR2 is ANQGSEA. The V end lost 6 bases, the J end lost 4 bases, and 10 bases lay between the germline ends. The CDR3 has 12 residues. The CDR3 spells CSVGGVNQPQHF. The DNA for the CDR3 is TGCAGCGTCGGGGGGGTAAATCAGCCCCAGCATTTT.

This clone occurred a few times. The chain couples TRBV15 to TRBJ1-1, with D maybe TRBD1 (5 bases). The CDR3 extends over 13 amino acids. Looked up from germline, CDR1 is LNHNV and CDR2 is YYDKDF (reference sequence). Trimming shortened V by 4 bases and J by 5 bases, and 11 bases separated the two germline ends. The CDR3 is CATSKTRDTEAFF. CDR3 sequence (DNA): TGTGCCACCAGCAAGACCAGGGATACTGAAGCTTTCTTT.

The V gene is TRBV6-1, the J gene TRBJ1-1; D is undetermined. Trimming cost V 8 bases and J 1 base, with 14 bases left between them. The CDR3 covers 14 residues. Germline V CDR1 and CDR2: MNHNS, SASEGT. In DNA, the CDR3 is TGTGCCAGCGAACCTTTAGTGAGGAACACTGAAGCTTTCTTT. Translation: CASEPLVRNTEAFF.

The chain uses TRBV5-1 and TRBJ2-3, with 12 positions matching TRBD2. The germline gives CDR1 SGHRS, CDR2 YFSETQ. The CDR3 covers 16 residues. V lost 5 bases to trimming and J lost 0 bases; unmatched junction nucleotides: 4. CDR3 nucleotide sequence: TGCGCCAGCAGAACCGGACTAGCGGGAAGCACAGATACGCAGTATTTT. Its translation: CASRTGLAGSTDTQYF. The whole variable domain, remainder taken from reference TRBV5-1 and TRBJ2-3, is KAGVTQTPRYLIKTRGQQVTLSCSPISGHRSVSWYQQTPGQGLQFLFEYFSETQRNKGNFPGRFSGRQFSNSRSEMNVSTLELGDSALYLCASRTGLAGSTDTQYFGPGTRLTVL.

The chain has TRBV29-1 and TRBJ1-4; perhaps TRBD1 as D (5 bases). V shed 5 bases and J shed 5 bases, with 15 bases lying between them. The CDR3 covers 14 residues. Germline V gene lookup returns CDR1 SQVTM and CDR2 ANQGSEA. CDR3 region: CSVSTGTVNEKLFF. CDR3 bases: TGCAGCGTTTCTACAGGAACCGTGAATGAAAAACTGTTTTTT.

The rearrangement links TRBV7-3 to TRBJ2-2; D is perhaps TRBD2 (6 bases). Trimming left V 5 bases short and J 6 bases short, with 22 bases between. Germline assignment: CDR1 SGHTA and CDR2 FQGTGA. This CDR3 is built from 17 residues. CDR3 region: CASSRGGVGTLAGELFF. As DNA, the CDR3 is TGTGCCAGCAGCCGTGGAGGGGTGGGAACCCTCGCCGGGGAGCTGTTTTTT.

The J gene is TRBJ1-2, the V gene TRBV28; D is uncertain. The germline V and J ends were trimmed by 3 bases and 4 bases, with 18 bases remaining between them. From germline, CDR1 is MDHEN and CDR2 SYDVKM. The CDR3 contains 16 residues. This chain's CDR3 is CASSFIKFLPIYGYTF. The CDR3 DNA sequence: TGTGCCAGCAGTTTCATAAAGTTTCTACCCATCTATGGCTACACCTTC.